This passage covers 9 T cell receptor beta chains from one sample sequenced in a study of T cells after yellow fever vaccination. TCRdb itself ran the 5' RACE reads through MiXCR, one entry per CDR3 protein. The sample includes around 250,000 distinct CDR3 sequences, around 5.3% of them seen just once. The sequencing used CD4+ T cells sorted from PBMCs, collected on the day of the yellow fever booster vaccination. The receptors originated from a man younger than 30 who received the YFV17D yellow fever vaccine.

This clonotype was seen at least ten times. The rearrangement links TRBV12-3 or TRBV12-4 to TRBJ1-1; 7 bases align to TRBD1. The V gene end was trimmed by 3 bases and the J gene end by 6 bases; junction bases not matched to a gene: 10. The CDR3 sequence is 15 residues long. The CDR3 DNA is TGTGCCAGCAGTTTTGGAGGGGGCAGGGGGGCTGAAGCTTTCTTT. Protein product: CASSFGGGRGAEAFF.

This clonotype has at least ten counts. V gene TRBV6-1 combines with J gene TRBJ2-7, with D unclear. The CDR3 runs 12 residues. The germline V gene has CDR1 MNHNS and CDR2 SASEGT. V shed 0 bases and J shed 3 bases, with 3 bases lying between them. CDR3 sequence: CASSEAGYEQYF. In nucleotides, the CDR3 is TGTGCCAGCAGTGAAGCGGGCTACGAGCAGTACTTC.

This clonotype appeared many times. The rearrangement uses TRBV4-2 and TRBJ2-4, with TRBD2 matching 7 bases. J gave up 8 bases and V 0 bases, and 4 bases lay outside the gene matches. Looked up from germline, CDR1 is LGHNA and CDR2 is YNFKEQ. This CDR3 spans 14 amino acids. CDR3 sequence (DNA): TGTGCCAGCAGCCAAGAGGGGGGGGAGTACATTCAGTACTTC. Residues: CASSQEGGEYIQYF.

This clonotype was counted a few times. CDR3 sequence (DNA): TGCGCCAGCAGCTTGGCACAGGGACGCCAAGAGACCCAGTACTTC. Its translation is CASSLAQGRQETQYF. This chain uses TRBV5-1 with TRBJ2-5; D perhaps matches TRBD1 (6 bases). Germline CDR1 is SGHRS and CDR2 is YFSETQ. Trimming pared 0 bases from V and 1 base from J, leaving 10 bases between. This CDR3 is built from 15 residues.

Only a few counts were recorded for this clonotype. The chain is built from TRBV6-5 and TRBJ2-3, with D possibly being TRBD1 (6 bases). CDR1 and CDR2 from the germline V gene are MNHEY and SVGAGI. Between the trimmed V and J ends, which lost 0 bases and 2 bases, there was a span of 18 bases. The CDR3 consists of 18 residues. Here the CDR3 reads CASSYSWTEDGLTDTQYF. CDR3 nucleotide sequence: TGTGCCAGCAGTTACTCCTGGACAGAAGACGGACTCACAGATACGCAGTATTTT.

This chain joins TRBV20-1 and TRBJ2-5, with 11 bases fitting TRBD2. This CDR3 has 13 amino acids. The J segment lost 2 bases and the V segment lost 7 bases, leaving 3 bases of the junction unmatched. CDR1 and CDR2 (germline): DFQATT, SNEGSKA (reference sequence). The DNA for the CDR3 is TGCAGTGATCTAGCGGGGGGTCAAGAGACCCAGTACTTC. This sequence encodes CSDLAGGQETQYF.

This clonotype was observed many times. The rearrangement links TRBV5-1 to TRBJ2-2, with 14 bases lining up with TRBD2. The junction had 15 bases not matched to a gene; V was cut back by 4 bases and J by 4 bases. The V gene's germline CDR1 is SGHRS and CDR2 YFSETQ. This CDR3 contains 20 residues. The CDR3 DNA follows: TGCGCCAGCAGCCGCCTACCGGGACTAGCGGGGGAAACTATCACCGGGGAGCTGTTTTTT. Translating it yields CASSRLPGLAGETITGELFF.

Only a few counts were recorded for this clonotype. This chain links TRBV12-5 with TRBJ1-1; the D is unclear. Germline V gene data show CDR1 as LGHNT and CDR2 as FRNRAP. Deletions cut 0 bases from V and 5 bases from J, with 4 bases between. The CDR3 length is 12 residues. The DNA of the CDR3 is TGTGCTAGTGGTTTGGTACTAACTGAAGCTTTCTTT. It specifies CASGLVLTEAFF.

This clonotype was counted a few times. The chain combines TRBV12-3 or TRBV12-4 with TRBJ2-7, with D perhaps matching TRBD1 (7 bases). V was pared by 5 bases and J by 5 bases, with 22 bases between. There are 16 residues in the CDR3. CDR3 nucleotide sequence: TGTGCCAGCAGTATGGGCGGGACCGCCGGACAGGACGAGCAGTACTTC. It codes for CASSMGGTAGQDEQYF.